Presented here are 17 T cell receptor beta chains from one specimen sequenced in a study of blood T cell repertoires in COVID-19 (dated by TCRdb to the early 2020s). The library was obtained by the immunoSEQ multiplex PCR assay. The clones in this table, taken by TCRdb from immuneACCESS, are in-frame only. Not every clone is retained; where verified, under half of the shortfall comes from an unresolved V gene, and the cause of the rest is unknown. The sample yields 260,000 or so clones; roughly 90% were counted once. The ten largest make up over 0.55% of the sample. Specimen: peripheral blood. These receptors were collected from a human donor in a cohort sampled during active COVID-19.

The chain uses TRBV6-5 and TRBJ1-5; unclear D gene. This CDR3 contains 12 residues. Looked up from germline, CDR1 is MNHEY and CDR2 is SVGAGI. V lost 4 bases to trimming and J lost 3 bases, with 4 bases between them. Written as DNA, the CDR3 is TGTGCCAGCAGTTTCTTCAATCAGCCCCAGCATTTT. Its translation is CASSFFNQPQHF.

The J gene is TRBJ2-2, the V gene TRBV11-2; perhaps TRBD1 as D (6 bases). CDR3 size: 17 residues. Trimming took 1 base from V and 0 from J, leaving 12 bases between them. CDR1 and CDR2 (germline): SGHAT, FQNNGV. The CDR3 protein is CASSLVRWGPNTGELFF. CDR3 bases: TGTGCCAGCAGCTTAGTGCGGTGGGGGCCGAACACCGGGGAGCTGTTTTTT.

The rearrangement joins TRBV7-9 to TRBJ2-7, with D possibly matching TRBD1 (6 bases). Germline lookup yields CDR1 SEHNR and CDR2 FQNEAQ (reference sequence). The V and J ends lost 5 bases and 9 bases respectively, with 11 bases between them. CDR3 size: 11 residues. The CDR3: CASSRDRSQYF. The CDR3 DNA reads TGTGCCAGCAGCCGTGACAGGTCGCAGTACTTC.

The chain has TRBV11-2 and TRBJ2-1; weak D call: TRBD1 (6 bases). The CDR3 is made up of 13 amino acids. Germline V CDR1 and CDR2: SGHAT, FQNNGV. Trimming removed 2 bases from V and 8 bases from J, with 10 bases in between. CDR3 in DNA: TGTGCCAGCAGCTTATCCAGGGGCCATGAGCAGTTCTTC. Translation gives CASSLSRGHEQFF.

The chain recombines TRBV7-2 with TRBJ2-5; 11 bases match TRBD2. The V gene end was trimmed by 5 bases and the J gene end by 4 bases; junction bases not matched to a gene: 9. The CDR3 extends over 16 amino acids. CDR1 SGHTA and CDR2 FQGNSA come from the germline V gene. CDR3 sequence: CASSLSLTSGVETQYF. The CDR3 nucleotides are TGTGCCAGCAGCCTCTCACTGACTAGCGGGGTAGAGACCCAGTACTTC. Using reference TRBV7-2 and TRBJ2-5 for the parts outside the CDR3, the full variable domain is GAGVSQSPSNKVTEKGKDVELRCDPISGHTALYWYRQSLGQGLEFLIYFQGNSAPDKSGLPSDRFSAERTGGSVSTLTIQRTQQEDSAVYLCASSLSLTSGVETQYFGPGTRLLVL.

The genes are TRBV29-1 and TRBJ2-5, with TRBD2 matching 15 bases. This CDR3 is built from 16 residues. The junction had 4 bases not matched to a gene; V was cut back by 1 base and J by 4 bases. Germline V gives CDR1 SQVTM, CDR2 ANQGSEA. CDR3 coding DNA: TGCAGCGTTGAAGTCGGACTAGCGGGAGGGGCAGAGACCCAGTACTTC. As protein: CSVEVGLAGGAETQYF.

The chain links TRBV20-1 to TRBJ2-1; D possibly corresponds to TRBD2 (6 bases). V was shortened by 3 bases and J by 8 bases, with 14 bases between the two germline ends. The CDR3 is 13 amino acids. From germline, CDR1 is DFQATT and CDR2 SNEGSKA (reference sequence). CDR3 protein: CSASRELLDEQFF. CDR3 coding DNA: TGCAGTGCTAGTCGGGAGTTACTCGATGAGCAGTTCTTC.

This clone appeared once. This rearrangement joins TRBV7-9 to TRBJ1-6; D call uncertain. V gave up 2 bases and J gave up 8 bases, with 7 bases separating them. The CDR3 runs to 13 residues. Germline CDR1 and CDR2: SEHNR and FQNEAQ (reference sequence). In DNA, the CDR3 is TGTGCCAGCAGCTTACGGGTTGATTCACCCCTCCACTTT. It is translated as CASSLRVDSPLHF. Supplemented by reference TRBV7-9 and TRBJ1-6, the full variable domain reads DTGVSQNPRHKITKRGQNVTFRCDPISEHNRLYWYRQTLGQGPEFLTYFQNEAQLEKSRLLSDRFSAERPKGSFSTLEIQRTEQGDSAMYLCASSLRVDSPLHFGNGTRLTVT.

The CDR3 coding sequence is TGTGCCATCAGAGAGGGGGGGGTCGGTAATTATGGCTACACCTTC. This sequence encodes CAIREGGVGNYGYTF. The chain couples TRBV10-3 to TRBJ1-2; maybe TRBD1 (6 bases). Germline assignment: CDR1 ENHRY and CDR2 SYGVKD. CDR3 length: 15 residues. V gave up 6 bases and J gave up 5 bases, with 19 bases separating them.

The rearrangement links TRBV3-1 (or the pseudogene TRBV3-2) to TRBJ2-2; tentatively, D is TRBD1 (5 bases). V was pared by 1 base and J by 6 bases, with 12 bases between. CDR1 and CDR2 from the germline V gene are LGHDT and YNNKEL (reference sequence). The CDR3 runs to 15 residues. The CDR3 DNA reads TGTGCCAGCAGCCAAGTCACAGGCATCCCCGGGGAGCTGTTTTTT. It is translated as CASSQVTGIPGELFF.

Here the CDR3 reads CASSPRQGLLYGYTF. DNA of the CDR3: TGTGCCAGTAGTCCTAGACAGGGTTTACTCTATGGCTACACCTTC. The chain carries TRBV19 and TRBJ1-2; 7 bases agree with TRBD1. Germline-derived CDR1 and CDR2 are LNHDA and SQIVND (reference sequence). The J segment lost 4 bases and the V segment lost 5 bases, leaving 10 bases of the junction unmatched. The CDR3 spans 15 residues.

The V gene is TRBV6-5, the J gene TRBJ2-3, with 8 bases that match TRBD1. CDR1 and CDR2 (germline): MNHEY, SVGAGI. The J segment lost 6 bases and the V segment lost 2 bases, leaving 4 bases of the junction unmatched. This CDR3 is built from 14 residues. DNA of the CDR3: TGTGCCAGCAGTTACGCCAGGGGGCGGGATACGCAGTATTTT. Translating gives CASSYARGRDTQYF.

This sequence joins TRBV28 and TRBJ1-6, with TRBD1 matching 7 bases. CDR1 is MDHEN, CDR2 SYDVKM, per germline. The V segment lost 6 bases and the J segment 0 bases; nucleotides outside the gene matches: 8. CDR3 length: 17 residues. CDR3 amino acids: CASSGGQASSYNSPLHF. The CDR3 region has the DNA TGTGCCAGCAGCGGAGGACAGGCAAGCTCCTATAATTCACCCCTCCACTTT.

The V gene is TRBV7-9, the J gene TRBJ1-4, with D uncertain. V was shortened by 5 bases and J by 4 bases, with 17 bases between the two germline ends. Germline V gives CDR1 SEHNR, CDR2 FQNEAQ (reference sequence). This CDR3 is 16 amino acids long. For the CDR3, the DNA is TGTGCCAGCAGCCCGCCAAAAGGCAGGATTAATGAAAAACTGTTTTTT. Its translation: CASSPPKGRINEKLFF.

The chain joins TRBV20-1 to TRBJ2-5; D unresolved. The CDR3 totals 10 residues. V gave up 7 bases and J gave up 5 bases, with 8 bases separating them. Per germline, CDR1 DFQATT and CDR2 SNEGSKA (reference sequence). CDR3 in amino acids: CSVPRETQYF. The CDR3 DNA is TGCAGTGTCCCCAGGGAGACCCAGTACTTC.

The genes are TRBV29-1 and TRBJ2-7; 8 nucleotides line up with TRBD1. CDR1 and CDR2 (germline): SQVTM, ANQGSEA. The J segment lost 3 bases and the V segment lost 4 bases, leaving 5 bases of the junction unmatched. This CDR3 is built from 13 residues. CDR3 amino acids: CSVAGTGYYEQYF. As DNA, the CDR3 is TGCAGCGTTGCAGGGACAGGCTACTACGAGCAGTACTTC.

This clone was seen just once. The rearrangement joins TRBV7-9 to TRBJ2-2, with D uncertain. The germline V gene has CDR1 SEHNR and CDR2 FQNEAQ (reference sequence). The V and J ends lost 2 bases and 1 base respectively, with 17 bases between them. CDR3 length: 18 amino acids. In DNA form, the CDR3 reads TGTGCCAGCAGCTTAAGTGGTGACAACAGTTGGAACACCGGGGAGCTGTTTTTT. Protein product: CASSLSGDNSWNTGELFF.